The rows below give T cell receptor beta chains drawn from one sample of a study of graft-versus-host responses after intestinal transplantation. Method: immunoSEQ multiplex PCR; TCRdb's copy keeps in-frame clones and lacks some. This sample has approximately 9,300 clones; 90% to 95% occur once, and the top ten carry 15% to 20%. This sample comprised bone marrow, obtained 521 days after intestinal transplantation. Receptors originate from a human patient who received an intestinal transplant, so some T cells may come from the graft donor. CDR3s leave out the opening cysteine and the closing phenylalanine or tryptophan. Each record gives: J gene, V gene, CDR3 protein.

TRBJ2-7 | TRBV18 | ASSPLSSGTYEQY
TRBJ2-5 | TRBV15 | ATSRGRGETQY
TRBJ1-1 | TRBV7-9 | ASSLAQGRGEAF
TRBJ1-3 | TRBV30 | AWSGQGWAGNTIY
TRBJ1-4 | TRBV5-4 | ASSPGQQGPTNEKLF
TRBJ2-1 | TRBV27 | ASSLSGRNEQF
TRBJ2-2 | TRBV5-1 | ASSLVVTGDTGELF
TRBJ2-1 | TRBV9 | ASSASGSYNEQF
TRBJ2-1 | TRBV7-2 | ASSLGPPAPYNEQF
TRBJ2-1 | TRBV29-1 | SVEGWDRGQGREQF
TRBJ2-6 | TRBV4-2 | ASGDRGSGANVLT
TRBJ2-7 | TRBV4-1 | ASSQIGGLAGVYEQY
TRBJ1-6 | TRBV28 | ASSLSRQGESPLH
TRBJ1-1 | TRBV5-8 | ASSLGGRVNTEAF
TRBJ2-5 | TRBV5-4 | ASKTGGDEKTQY
TRBJ1-3 | TRBV18 | ASSPLSGNTIY
TRBJ2-7 | TRBV5-1 | ASSAGLAGTYEQY
TRBJ2-7 | TRBV4-3 | ASSQENPGYEQY
TRBJ1-2 | TRBV6-6 | ASSYSGSYGYT
TRBJ2-1 | TRBV5-1 | ASSLGGAGTGNEQF
TRBJ2-6 | TRBV4-1 | ASSPWDRATSGANVLT
TRBJ2-5 | TRBV5-1 | ASSDGQGLGETQY
TRBJ2-7 | TRBV7-8 | ASSLERESSSYEQY
TRBJ2-3 | TRBV5-4 | AVAGANTDTQY
TRBJ1-5 | TRBV6-5 | ASSYSTGNQPQH
TRBJ1-1 | TRBV27 | ASSLAGGTEAF
TRBJ2-5 | TRBV11-2 | ASSSGTRGQETQY
TRBJ2-1 | TRBV5-1 | ASSVTLNRGPLYNEQF
TRBJ1-1 | TRBV29-1 | SVGGPENTEAF
. | TRBV30 | ACNIPGLPYEQY
TRBJ2-7 | TRBV13 | ASSFTSASSYEQY
TRBJ2-3 | TRBV9 | ASSTPDVDTQY
TRBJ2-1 | TRBV25-1 | ASSESRLGLSYNEQF
TRBJ2-2 | TRBV7-3 | ASSPDRSRTGELF
TRBJ1-5 | TRBV6-9 | ASSTQGSQPQH
TRBJ1-5 | TRBV6-5 | ASSYGSGRNQPQH